This T cell receptor (beta chain) was sequenced in a study of OX40 agonist ivuxolimab in advanced cancers. Study-wide results and limits: Clonal expansion from baseline to week 6 occurred in both CD4+ and CD8+ T cells. The investigators did not determine what antigen specificity the expanded peripheral T cells had.

On this clone: Its antigen is as yet unknown.

Trimming cost V 2 bases and J 4 bases, with 14 bases left between them. The CDR3 consists of 15 residues. Per germline, CDR1 MNHEY and CDR2 SMNVEV (reference sequence). TCRdb's table, derived via immunoSEQ multiplex PCR, lists solely in-frame clones and lacks some. This sample carries about 82,000 clones, 85% to 90% of them seen once, and the ten largest clones take around 0.2%. The genes are TRBV27 and TRBJ1-2; D is ambiguous. Material: CD4+ or CD8+ T cells sorted from blood, obtained in a trial of the OX40 agonist ivuxolimab. The receptor's source is an adult with an advanced solid tumor such as melanoma, head and neck, liver or kidney cancer. For the CDR3, the DNA is TGTGCCAGCAGTTTACAGGCCCTCCCTGTCTATGGCTACACCTTC. Amino acid sequence: CASSLQALPVYGYTF.